The rows below give T cell receptor beta chains drawn from one sample of a study of shared clonotypes between healthy human individuals. Profiling relied on immunoSEQ multiplex PCR, and the TCRdb table lists in-frame clones only, not all of them. The table shows about 1 million clones, with roughly 80% occurring only once. The specimen was memory CD4+ T cells sorted from blood. These receptors originate from a young man in good health. CDR3s include the opening cysteine and the closing phenylalanine or tryptophan. A D gene is named only where the DNA matches it firmly. Not all rows give a size; the values are once, few, many and, for expanded clones, a class.

size,V,J,D,CDR3,DNA
-,TRBV6-6,TRBJ1-4,-,CASKDTLNEKLFF,TGTGCCAGCAAGGACACCCTTAATGAAAAACTGTTTTTT
-,TRBV6-1,TRBJ1-5,-,CASNQGQPQHF,TGTGCCAGCAACCAAGGGCAGCCCCAGCATTTT
-,TRBV19,TRBJ2-7,TRBD2,CASSMGLAGADEQYF,TGTGCCAGTAGTATGGGACTAGCGGGGGCGGACGAGCAGTACTTC
-,TRBV18,TRBJ2-5,-,CASSPPVGQGVGETQYF,TGTGCCAGCTCACCACCGGTGGGGCAGGGTGTAGGAGAGACCCAGTACTTC
many,TRBV30,TRBJ1-4,-,CAWQHPTTNEKLFF,TGTGCCTGGCAACACCCTACAACTAATGAAAAACTGTTTTTT
-,TRBV7-9,TRBJ2-7,TRBD1,CASSSGTGWGQYF,TGTGCCAGCAGCTCCGGGACAGGGTGGGGGCAGTACTTC
-,TRBV28,TRBJ2-5,-,CASSAPGPGQTQYF,TGTGCCAGCAGTGCCCCCGGGCCCGGGCAGACCCAGTACTTC
once,TRBV5-1,TRBJ2-3,-,CASSLGPSTSTDTQYF,TGCGCCAGCAGCTTGGGTCCTAGCACTAGCACAGATACGCAGTATTTT
-,TRBV5-1,TRBJ2-1,TRBD2,CASSLAPSGRVPAYNEQFF,TGCGCCAGCAGCTTGGCCCCTAGCGGGAGGGTACCTGCTTACAATGAGCAGTTCTTC
-,TRBV5-6,TRBJ2-7,-,CASSFFPSSYEQYF,TGTGCCAGCAGCTTCTTCCCAAGCTCCTACGAGCAGTACTTC
-,TRBV28,TRBJ1-2,-,CATLTSTNYGYTF,TGTGCCACTTTGACATCGACTAACTATGGCTACACCTTC
-,TRBV18,TRBJ2-3,-,CASSPPGAGADTQYF,TGTGCCAGCTCACCCCCGGGGGCGGGGGCAGATACGCAGTATTTT
once,TRBV23-1,TRBJ1-1,-,CARLQGCSDTEAFF,TGCGCCAGACTACAAGGGTGTTCGGACACTGAAGCTTTCTTT
-,TRBV7-2,TRBJ2-7,TRBD1,CASSKTGTGTRLSYEQYF,TGTGCCAGCAGCAAGACCGGGACAGGGACGCGCTTATCCTACGAGCAGTACTTC
few,TRBV2,TRBJ1-3,-,CASSESGQRSGNTIYF,TGTGCCAGCAGCGAATCAGGACAGCGCTCTGGAAACACCATATATTTT
-,TRBV18,TRBJ1-5,TRBD1,CASSPLSQGKSNQPQHF,TGTGCCAGCTCACCACTGTCACAGGGGAAAAGCAATCAGCCCCAGCATTTT
few,TRBV5-1,TRBJ2-3,-,CASSRGQTSTDTQYF,TGCGCCAGCAGTAGAGGACAGACTAGCACAGATACGCAGTATTTT
-,TRBV25-1,TRBJ1-1,-,CASSESGRTEAFF,TGTGCCAGCAGTGAATCGGGCCGGACTGAAGCTTTCTTT
once,TRBV27,TRBJ2-3,-,CASSTTTDTQYF,TGTGCCAGCAGTACCACTACAGATACGCAGTATTTT
-,TRBV19,TRBJ2-3,-,CASRWRAQNTDTQYF,TGTGCCAGTAGGTGGAGGGCTCAAAACACAGATACGCAGTATTTT
-,TRBV5-1,TRBJ2-7,-,CASSLEAGTYEQYF,TGCGCCAGCAGCTTGGAGGCAGGGACCTACGAGCAGTACTTC
-,TRBV9,TRBJ1-2,-,CASSPRAEFYGYTF,TGTGCCAGCTCCCCTCGGGCTGAATTCTATGGCTACACCTTC
-,TRBV30,TRBJ2-7,-,CAWSRQGGSYEQYF,TGTGCCTGGAGCCGACAAGGCGGGTCCTACGAGCAGTACTTC
few,TRBV7-3,TRBJ2-3,-,CASSTGTRTDTQYF,TGTGCCAGCAGCACAGGGACCCGCACAGATACGCAGTATTTT